This T cell receptor (beta chain) was identified during a study of untreated major depressive disorder (dated by TCRdb to the late 2010s). Turning to the overall study: In this cross-sectional case-control comparison, antidepressant-free major depressive disorder patients and individually matched non-depressed controls were compared on T cell phenotype and TCR repertoire. Sequencing followed up flow-cytometry Vbeta 5.1, Vbeta 11 and Vbeta 22 usage differences observed in the whole cohort.

V and J are truncated by 1 base and 4 bases respectively, leaving an intervening sequence of 11 bases. From its cysteine to its phenylalanine, the CDR3 spans 15 amino acids. Here the CDR3 DNA is all that survives: 45 bases in frame from base 1. Via the germline V gene (reference sequence), CDR1 is SGHAT and CDR2 FQDESV. The research as a whole found: A comparatively small study sample was produced by the strict matching and exclusion criteria, and the generalizability of findings was thereby limited. Higher TRBV05-01 (Vbeta 5.1) usage among CD4+ T cells of depressed patients compared with controls was confirmed by sequencing, with p = 0.040 in a one-tailed test. In every sequenced subject, the top five TRBV05-01 clones were all identified as private clones. In the sequencing data, TRBV25-01 and TRBV02-01 usage was found to follow the flow-cytometry pattern, although statistical significance was not reached. For the sequencing comparisons, one-tailed planned tests were applied to only three preselected Vbeta families.

Each depressed patient was matched pairwise with a non-depressed control on sex, age, current smoking status and body mass index. European descent was reported for all participants. Patients had a DSM-IV diagnosis of major depressive disorder with a Hamilton Rating Scale for Depression score of at least 18. Patients had been free of any psychiatric medication, including antidepressants, for at least 8 weeks before enrollment. Among the patients, depression severity spanned the moderate-to-severe range. All participants were excluded for major medical conditions, Axis I/II comorbidities, regular medication or illicit drug use, or drinking over 100 g alcohol weekly. Approximately 30 ml of peripheral blood was collected into EDTA tubes from each participant. Thawed PBMCs underwent magnetic negative selection with the BD IMag Human CD4 T Lymphocyte Enrichment Set to purify CD4+ T cells. The CD4+ enrichment method typically yielded around 94% purity as confirmed by flow cytometry. A subgroup of a handful of case-control pairs, chosen blind to chemokine receptor expression and flow-cytometric repertoire skewing results, underwent TCRbeta sequencing. Every blood sample was taken in the morning at 8:00 a.m., after which PBMCs were separated out using Ficoll-Hypaque gradient centrifugation. Until being assayed, PBMCs were kept in liquid nitrogen after cryopreservation by gradual cooling to -80 degrees C.

The Qiagen DNeasy Blood and Tissue Kit was used to extract total genomic DNA from purified CD4+ T cells. Following immunoSEQ immunosequencing protocols, the TCRbeta CDR3 region, as defined by IMGT, was amplified and sequenced. The study's processing was this. The immunoSEQ service preprocessed the raw sequence data to correct PCR and sequencing errors. Data were loaded into the immunoSEQ Analyzer and further analyzed with VDJtools v1.0.7. The paired Wilcoxon signed-rank test was used to test differences between patients and controls. Here the immuneACCESS table is served through TCRdb, limited to in-frame sequences with V and J called. Missing clones are a known gap in these copies; in checked studies unresolved V genes cover under half, and the rest lacks a known reason. V, J and clone size derive from that table, while D and trimming were established from the DNA sequence. This sample comprises some 25,000 clones, 91% of them detected only once. The ten top clones hold under 0.8% of the sample.

A word on this clone: No cognate antigen has been identified for it. Base-call qualities are not available, and no considerably larger clone is one nucleotide away.

The rearranged segments are TRBV11-1 and TRBJ2-1; the D match is possibly TRBD1 or TRBD2, with 5 bases aligned in each. The TCR comes from a woman between 25 and 40 years old with major depressive disorder. Sequencing was performed on CD4+ T cells from PBMCs. CDR3 reads: CASSLGGISYNEQFF. Read as DNA, the sequence is TGTGCCAGCAGCTTAGGGGGGATTTCTTACAATGAGCAGTTCTTC.